This TCR beta chain comes out of a study of shared clonotypes between healthy human individuals. The wider study: The study used three CD4 naive, three CD4 memory, two CD8 naive and one CD8 memory plate per donor.

CDR1 and CDR2 (germline): SGHRS, YFSETQ. The CDR3 runs 16 residues. V was shortened by 4 bases and J by 4 bases, with 20 bases between the two germline ends. Each donor was a Caucasian adult residing in Nashville, Tennessee. Per the original data handling: Because ImmunoSEQ provided only junction sequences with no quality scores, the filtering differed. Libraries were prepared by immunoSEQ multiplex PCR; TCRdb keeps only in-frame clonotypes and omits some of them. V, J and clone size were drawn from that table, and D and trimming were deduced from the DNA. Of some 790,000 clones listed, roughly two thirds are singletons.

This chain connects TRBV5-1 to TRBJ1-2, with D perhaps matching TRBD1 (6 bases). This TCR was sampled from a woman aged 30 to 39 in good health. The source material was memory CD4+ T cells sorted from blood. Subset defined: CD45RA-negative fraction. CDR3 coding DNA: TGCGCCAGCAGCCCACGGAACGACAGGCCAATCTATGGCTACACCTTC. This gives the protein CASSPRNDRPIYGYTF.